This is a list of T cell receptor beta chains from one sample in a study of blood T cell repertoires in COVID-19. Assay used: immunoSEQ multiplex PCR; TCRdb lists only in-frame clones, some missing. The data hold a few hundred thousand clones, with around 89% observed a single time. The sequenced material came from PBMCs or T cells enriched from blood (not recorded which). Source of these receptors: a man between 18 and 35 years old who had recovered from COVID-19. The CDR3 runs from the conserved cysteine through the conserved F or W. The D gene is left open where the match is weak. Some rows have no size entry. The others give once, few or many, or a class for an expanded clone.

d_call	j_call	v_call	cdr3_length	clone_size	cdr3_nt	cdr3_aa
TRBD1	TRBJ2-2	TRBV5-1	16	.	TGCGCCAGCAGCTTGGGGGACAGGGAGCACACCGGGGAGCTGTTTTTT	CASSLGDREHTGELFF
TRBD2	TRBJ2-1	TRBV5-1	14	once	TGCGCCAGCAGCTTGACTAGCGGGTACAATGAGCAGTTCTTC	CASSLTSGYNEQFF
.	TRBJ2-4	TRBV19	16	.	TGTGCCAGTAGTCCCCAGCGAGTCCTTCGGGGAAACATTCAGTACTTC	CASSPQRVLRGNIQYF
TRBD1	TRBJ2-2	TRBV30	13	.	TGTGCCTCTTCGCAGGGGGCGGGCGGGGAGCTGTTTTTT	CASSQGAGGELFF
TRBD2	TRBJ2-7	TRBV9	14	.	TGTGCCAGCAGCCAGGGACTAGCGGGAGAGCATCAGTACTTC	CASSQGLAGEHQYF
.	TRBJ2-1	TRBV7-2	16	.	TGTGCCAGCAGCTTAGCTCAGACAACCATGATTGGTGAGCAGTTCTTC	CASSLAQTTMIGEQFF
.	TRBJ1-4	TRBV21-1	13	.	TGTGCCCCGGAGGGGATAACTAATGAAAAACTGTTTTTT	CAPEGITNEKLFF
.	TRBJ2-7	TRBV10-2	13	.	TGCGCCAGCAGTGAGTCCCCGGGCGGGGATCAGTACTTC	CASSESPGGDQYF
.	TRBJ1-1	TRBV19	17	.	TGTGCCAGTAGTATAGGGTCAGGTAATTCCATGAACACTGAAGCTTTCTTT	CASSIGSGNSMNTEAFF
TRBD2	TRBJ2-3	TRBV14	15	.	TGTGCCAGCAGCCAAACGGGGGGGGCAAGAGATACGCAGTATTTT	CASSQTGGARDTQYF
.	TRBJ2-3	TRBV2	12	.	TGTGCCAGCAGACTTTTGACAGATACGCAGTATTTT	CASRLLTDTQYF
.	TRBJ2-1	TRBV24-1	11	.	TGTGCCACCAGTGACTGGACAGAGCAGTTCTTC	CATSDWTEQFF
TRBD1	TRBJ1-3	TRBV4-1	19	once	TGCGCCAGCAGCCAAGAAACGATATTGGGGACAGAGGCGAGAAACACCATATATTTT	CASSQETILGTEARNTIYF
TRBD1	TRBJ2-3	TRBV18	14	.	TGTGCCAGCTCACCACGGACAGGGGCCGCCGAAGAAGGTTTT	CASSPRTGAAEEGF
.	TRBJ2-7	TRBV7-2	17	.	TGTGCCAGCAGCTTAGATTTCTCGCAGTCCCGTTACTACGAGCAGTACTTC	CASSLDFSQSRYYEQYF
.	TRBJ1-1	TRBV7-9	13	once	TGTGCCAGCAGCTTAGCTGGGGCCACTGAAGCTTTCTTT	CASSLAGATEAFF
TRBD1	TRBJ2-1	TRBV27	16	.	TGTGCCAGCAGTATCACAGGGGTAGAATCCTACAATGAGCAGTTCTTC	CASSITGVESYNEQFF
TRBD2	TRBJ2-4	TRBV28	14	.	TGTGCCAGCAGCAATAGCGGGAGAATTAACATTCAGTACTTC	CASSNSGRINIQYF
TRBD1	TRBJ1-2	TRBV7-9	13	.	TGTGCCAGCAGCCCCACAGGGGACCATGGCTACACCTTC	CASSPTGDHGYTF
.	TRBJ1-1	TRBV19	16	.	TGTGCCAGTAGTATAGATATCGACAGTATTTTCACTGAAGCTTTCTTT	CASSIDIDSIFTEAFF
.	TRBJ1-2	TRBV29-1	13	.	TGCAGCGTTGAAAGTAGGGGAAACGGTGGCTACACCTTC	CSVESRGNGGYTF
.	TRBJ1-5	TRBV28	16	once	TGTGCCAGCAGTCCACCCCGGACAGTGTCGCGTCAGCCCCAGCATTTT	CASSPPRTVSRQPQHF
.	TRBJ2-7	TRBV13	12	once	TGTGCCAGCAGCCGAGGTCTCCGCGAGCAGTACTTC	CASSRGLREQYF
.	TRBJ1-1	TRBV30	11	.	TGTGCCAGCCGGGGGGCGGCGATCGCTTTCTTT	CASRGAAIAFF
.	TRBJ1-2	TRBV27	13	.	TGTGCCAGCAGCAGACAGGCCCAGGGGGGCTACACCTTC	CASSRQAQGGYTF
TRBD1	TRBJ1-2	TRBV3-1/TRBV3-2	15	.	TGTGCCAGCAGCAAAGGGACAGGGCTTTCCTATGGCTACACCTTC	CASSKGTGLSYGYTF
.	TRBJ1-6	TRBV5-4	15	.	TGTGCCAGCAGCCAGGGGAACAGAGACTATTCACCCCTCCACTTT	CASSQGNRDYSPLHF
.	TRBJ1-2	TRBV6-5	14	few	TGTGCCAGCAGTTACTCAGCAGGGTACTATGGCTACACCTTC	CASSYSAGYYGYTF
.	TRBJ1-2	TRBV4-3	14	.	TGCGCCAGCAGCCCTGGGCGGAGCGGTTATGGCTACACCTTC	CASSPGRSGYGYTF
.	TRBJ2-7	TRBV5-1	14	.	TGCGCCAGCAGCTTGGGAGCCGGCTCCTACGAGCAGTACTTC	CASSLGAGSYEQYF
TRBD2	TRBJ2-3	TRBV29-1	14	.	TGCAGCGGGGGACTAGCGGGGGTCACAGATACGCAGTATTTT	CSGGLAGVTDTQYF
.	TRBJ1-1	TRBV3-1/TRBV3-2	16	.	TGTGCCAGCAGCCAAGATGTGGGGTCGGGGAACTCTGAAGCTTTCTTT	CASSQDVGSGNSEAFF
TRBD2	TRBJ2-1	TRBV7-3	15	.	TGTGCCAGCAGCTTAGCGGGAGTGGGGTACAATGAGCAGTTCTTC	CASSLAGVGYNEQFF
TRBD1	TRBJ2-1	TRBV19	15	.	TGTGCCAGTAGTTTTGACAGGGGAAACTACAATGAGCAGTTCTTC	CASSFDRGNYNEQFF
TRBD1	TRBJ1-1	TRBV28	11	.	TGTGCCAGCAGTTACAGGGGTGAAGCTTTCTTT	CASSYRGEAFF
TRBD1	TRBJ2-2	TRBV5-1	15	.	TGCGCCAGCAGCCTGGGACAGGGAAACACCGGGGAGCTGTTTTTT	CASSLGQGNTGELFF
.	TRBJ1-5	TRBV19	12	few	TGTGCCACGAACAGGGCAGGGCAGCCCCAGCATTTT	CATNRAGQPQHF
.	TRBJ1-5	TRBV7-2	15	.	TGTGCCAGCAGCCCGCGGAGCGGGGGGGTTCAGCCCCAGCATTTT	CASSPRSGGVQPQHF
TRBD2	TRBJ2-7	TRBV2	14	.	TGTGCCAGCGGGCGACTAGCGGGTCGTAGCGAGCAGTACTTC	CASGRLAGRSEQYF
TRBD2	TRBJ2-5	TRBV11-2	16	once	TGTGCCAGCAATGGGGACTCGAGCGGGGCGCGAGAGACCCAGTACTTC	CASNGDSSGARETQYF
TRBD2	TRBJ2-1	TRBV7-3	14	.	TGTGCCAGCAGCACAGGACTAGCTCTAGATGAGCAGTTCTTC	CASSTGLALDEQFF
TRBD1	TRBJ2-7	TRBV10-3	14	.	TGTGCCATCAGTGAAGGGACAGGGTTAAGGGAGCAGTACTTC	CAISEGTGLREQYF
.	TRBJ2-7	TRBV7-9	15	.	TGTGCCAGCAGCTTAAGGCGAGAAGCGGACTACGAGCAGTACTTC	CASSLRREADYEQYF
.	TRBJ1-1	TRBV4-3	14	.	TGCGCCAGCAGCACAATACAGTCGAGCACTGAAGCTTTCTTT	CASSTIQSSTEAFF
.	TRBJ2-7	TRBV6-5	15	.	TGTGCCAGCAGCTACTCCGGACGAGGGGGCTACGAGCAGTACTTC	CASSYSGRGGYEQYF
TRBD1	TRBJ1-2	TRBV4-2	16	.	TGTGCCAGCAGCCAAGCCCCCATGACAGGGAACTATGGCTACACCTTC	CASSQAPMTGNYGYTF
.	TRBJ1-5	TRBV19	14	.	TGTGCCAGTAGTGAGACAGGACGGAATCAGCCCCAGCATTTT	CASSETGRNQPQHF
TRBD1	TRBJ1-2	TRBV5-6	13	.	TGTGCCAGCAGCCTCGGGACAGTTCCTCTATACACCTTC	CASSLGTVPLYTF
.	TRBJ2-1	TRBV7-9	14	.	TGTGCCAGCAGCTTATATCAGGGAAACAATGAGCAGTTCTTC	CASSLYQGNNEQFF
.	TRBJ2-3	TRBV6-5	15	.	TGTGCCAGCAGGACCGGGGGACGTTCCACAGATACGCAGTATTTT	CASRTGGRSTDTQYF
.	TRBJ1-4	TRBV28	13	.	TGTGCCAGCAGTGCATACCGGCGGGAAAAACTGTTTTTT	CASSAYRREKLFF
.	TRBJ2-6	TRBV27	14	.	TGTGCCAGTACCCGGGGCTCTGGGGCCAACGTCCTGACTTTC	CASTRGSGANVLTF
.	TRBJ2-7	TRBV21-1	19	.	TGTGCCAGCAGCTCGCTGACCCAGGGTCTTAATCTTGCGGACTACGAGCAGTACTTC	CASSSLTQGLNLADYEQYF
.	TRBJ1-1	TRBV7-9	18	.	TGTGCCAGCAGCCTAGGCGCCTGGACAGCCGACGCAGGCGCTGAAGCTTTCTTT	CASSLGAWTADAGAEAFF
.	TRBJ2-1	TRBV4-1	14	.	TGCGCCAGCAGCCAATTGGGGGGGGCCGGAGAGCAGTTCTTC	CASSQLGGAGEQFF
.	TRBJ1-1	TRBV7-2	15	.	TGTGCCAGCAGCCCTAGGATCCCCTTATTCACTGAAGCTTTCTTT	CASSPRIPLFTEAFF
TRBD1	TRBJ1-1	TRBV6-5	14	.	TGTGCCAGCGTTTCAGGGGGCGCGGGCACTGAAGCTTTCTTT	CASVSGGAGTEAFF
TRBD1	TRBJ1-2	TRBV10-3	15	.	TGTGCCATCAGTGGTGGGCAGGGGGCCGGCTATGGCTACACCTTC	CAISGGQGAGYGYTF
TRBD1	TRBJ1-2	TRBV14	13	.	TGTGCCAGCAGTCCGGACAGGAGCTATGGCTACACCTTC	CASSPDRSYGYTF